This T cell receptor beta chain was retrieved from a study of shared clonotypes between healthy human individuals. Deep-level running was used for the assay. Libraries were prepared by immunoSEQ multiplex PCR; TCRdb keeps only in-frame clonotypes and omits some of them. The data contain about 2,500,000 clones, over 85% of them singletons. This TCR was recovered from a man aged 18 to 30 in good health. The sequencing input was naive CD4+ T cells sorted from blood. Subset defined: CD45RA+ positively selected.

CDR3 amino acids: CASSFEQETQYF. As DNA, the CDR3 is TGTGCCAGCAGCTTTGAACAAGAGACCCAGTACTTC. V usage is TRBV7-9 and J usage is TRBJ2-5; no firm D call. Germline CDR1 reads SEHNR; CDR2 reads FQNEAQ (reference sequence). Deletions cut 3 bases from V and 2 bases from J, with 4 bases between. The CDR3 is made up of 12 amino acids.